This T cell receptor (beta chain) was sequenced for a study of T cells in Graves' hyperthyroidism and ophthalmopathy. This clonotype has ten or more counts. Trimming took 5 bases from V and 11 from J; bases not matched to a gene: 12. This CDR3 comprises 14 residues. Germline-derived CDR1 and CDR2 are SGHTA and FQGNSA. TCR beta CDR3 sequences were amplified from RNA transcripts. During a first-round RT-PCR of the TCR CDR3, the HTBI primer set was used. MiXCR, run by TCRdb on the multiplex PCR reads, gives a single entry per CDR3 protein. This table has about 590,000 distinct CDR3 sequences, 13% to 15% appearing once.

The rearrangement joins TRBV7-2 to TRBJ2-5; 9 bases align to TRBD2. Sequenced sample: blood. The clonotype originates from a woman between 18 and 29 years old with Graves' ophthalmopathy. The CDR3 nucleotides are TGTGCCAGCAGCCGGGAGGGGACTAGCTCTAGTCAGTACTTC. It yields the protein CASSREGTSSSQYF.